Given below is one TCR beta chain in context. The antigen remains undetermined. Amplification used 60 Vbeta primers and 13 Jbeta primers. The table came from immunoSEQ multiplex PCR; TCRdb's copy has only in-frame clones and leaves some out. The sample holds more than 60,000 clones, 70% to 85% seen once. This CDR3 spans 13 amino acids. Germline assignment: CDR1 SGHNT and CDR2 YYREEE (reference sequence). V lost 2 bases and J lost 4, with 10 bases in between. These data belong to a study of cytomegalovirus exposure and HLA in healthy donors. Findings of the study overall: Later analysis reportedly placed an Asian-associated ancestry cluster below the roughly 640-donor mean in N-insertions. A missense variant in DCLRE1C was later tied to TCR beta V- and J-gene trimming. It was 150 to 200 TCR beta chains that were listed as cytomegalovirus-associated. Several of the most significant clusters appeared linked to common viral pathogens, based on a later analysis.

This TCR was recovered from a man aged 70 or older in good health and CMV-seropositive. The chain couples TRBV5-4 to TRBJ2-7; D is possibly TRBD1 (6 bases). The material sequenced was PBMCs. The CDR3 loop reads CASSLQGGYEQYF. DNA for the CDR3: TGTGCCAGCAGCTTACAGGGTGGATACGAGCAGTACTTC.